The clone carrying this T cell receptor (beta chain) has more than one count but fewer than ten. Its antigen is still unknown. These data originate in a study of vaccination effects on CD4 cells after COVID-19. Profiled with immunoSEQ multiplex PCR; TCRdb holds only in-frame clones, not every one. The table lists fewer than 30,000 clones, less than 85% of them singletons, with less than 9% in the top ten. Overall study results and limits: Marked clonal contraction of both clone types appeared late after vaccination.

Per germline, CDR1 SGHRS and CDR2 YFSETQ. V dropped 7 bases and J dropped 5 bases, with 11 bases sitting between them. The CDR3 runs 12 residues. Sequencing followed a ViraFEST assay step that expanded antigen-specific CD4+ T cells with viral peptide pools. Cells that had been cultured for 10 days were the source of isolated CD4+ T cells. Two-dose vaccination with either BNT162b2 or mRNA-1273 was given to the participants. Wells containing 1.5 million to 2.5 million PBMC each were cultured with approximately 10 IU/ml IL-2 and 8 to 10 ug/ml peptides. A half-medium replacement with IL-2 medium was carried out on days 3 and 7.

The chain employs TRBV5-1 and TRBJ2-3; no definite D call. The sample here was CD4+ T cells from PBMCs cultured with SARS-CoV-2 spike peptides, taken after COVID-19 vaccination. The origin of this receptor is a human donor who received a COVID-19 vaccine. Written as DNA, the CDR3 is TGCGCCAGCGGGCAGGATCAAGATACGCAGTATTTT. Its translation is CASGQDQDTQYF.